This TCR beta chain came from a study of regulatory T cells in long-lasting Graves disease. Relying on iRepertoire HTBI primers and Arm-PCR of CDR3 regions, the team built TCR beta libraries. TCRdb passed the multiplex PCR reads through MiXCR, listing each CDR3 protein once. Counted here are around 430,000 distinct CDR3 sequences, approximately 23% occurring once; the ten biggest clones make up about an eighth. The length of the CDR3 is 12 residues. Trimming removed 4 bases from V and 5 bases from J, with 9 bases in between. The germline V gene has CDR1 SGHKS and CDR2 YYEKEE (reference sequence). This sample's time point: persistent/refractory GD, antithyroid drugs over 5 years with positive TRAb. Extracted RNA from PBMCs served as the source of the TCR library. This clonotype was detected many times.

The receptor was isolated from a female donor with Graves disease. The V gene is TRBV5-5, the J gene TRBJ2-5; D unresolved. The sequences come from peripheral blood mononuclear cells (PBMCs), collected when the disease was refractory, from a patient treated with antithyroid drugs. CDR3 loop: CASSNRQETQYF. The CDR3 DNA reads as TGTGCCAGCAGCAACCGCCAGGAGACCCAGTACTTC.